The 22 T cell receptor beta chains given below trace back to one sample, sequenced in a study of technical replicates of blood from a handful of donors. The method was immunoSEQ multiplex PCR; TCRdb's version includes in-frame clones alone and lacks a portion of them. The sample includes 64,000 or so clones, almost 98% of them seen just once. Sequenced input: T cells isolated from PBMCs. These TCRs come from a human donor in good health.

V gene TRBV5-1 combines with J gene TRBJ2-7, with 10 bases identical to TRBD1. Germline CDR1 is SGHRS and CDR2 is YFSETQ. V trimming: 3 bases; J trimming: 3 bases; junction bases outside the gene matches: 9. The CDR3 covers 16 residues. The CDR3 spells CASSSQPGQGFYEQYF. For the CDR3, the DNA is TGCGCCAGCAGCTCTCAGCCGGGACAGGGGTTCTACGAGCAGTACTTC.

As DNA, the CDR3 is TGTGCCAGCAGTGTCCACCATAGATACCTTCAGGGTGAAAAACTGTTTTTT. It yields the protein CASSVHHRYLQGEKLFF. The rearrangement joins TRBV6-1 to TRBJ1-4; D is perhaps TRBD1 (5 bases). This CDR3 contains 17 residues. V dropped 4 bases and J dropped 7 bases, with 22 bases sitting between them. CDR1 is MNHNS, CDR2 SASEGT, per germline.

The genes are TRBV2 and TRBJ1-1; D is ambiguous. Germline CDR1 SNHLY, CDR2 FYNNEI. The CDR3 has 14 amino acids. V lost 8 bases to trimming and J lost 5 bases, with 18 bases between them. The CDR3 DNA follows: TGTGCCAGCCGTCAAGCGGGGAGAGAAACTGAAGCTTTCTTT. Translated, it gives CASRQAGRETEAFF.

The chain uses TRBV5-1 and TRBJ1-2; D is perhaps TRBD1 (6 bases). The ends were cut back, 3 bases at V and 1 base at J, with 13 bases in the middle. The CDR3 loop spans 15 amino acids. Germline V gene lookup returns CDR1 SGHRS and CDR2 YFSETQ. CDR3 bases: TGCGCCAGCAGCTCCACGGGGGGCATTAACTATGGCTACACCTTC. Amino acid sequence: CASSSTGGINYGYTF.

The V and J genes are TRBV5-5 and TRBJ2-7; TRBD1 matches at 9 bases. Germline-derived CDR1 and CDR2 are SGHKS and YYEKEE (reference sequence). CDR3 length equals 14 residues. The ends lost 6 bases at V and 5 bases at J; junction bases unmatched: 9. This CDR3 reads CASTRGQGPNEQYF. The CDR3 nucleotides read TGTGCCAGCACCCGTGGACAGGGGCCGAACGAGCAGTACTTC. The variable domain in full, with the rest retrieved from reference TRBV5-5 and TRBJ2-7, is DAGVTQSPTHLIKTRGQQVTLRCSPISGHKSVSWYQQVLGQGPQFIFQYYEKEERGRGNFPDRFSARQFPNYSSELNVNALLLGDSALYLCASTRGQGPNEQYFGPGTRLTVT.

The chain has TRBV4-1 and TRBJ1-1; D ambiguous. Per germline, CDR1 MGHRA and CDR2 YSYEKL. With 5 bases removed from V and 1 base from J, the gap between germline ends came to 8 bases. CDR3 size: 13 residues. CDR3 sequence reads: CASSSGRNTEAFF. CDR3 coding DNA: TGCGCCAGCAGCTCCGGGAGGAACACTGAAGCTTTCTTT.

V and J are TRBV7-9 and TRBJ1-2; unclear D gene. The CDR3 covers 12 residues. CDR1 and CDR2 (germline): SEHNR, FQNEAQ (reference sequence). Deletions cut 3 bases from V and 4 bases from J, with 6 bases between. CDR3 region: CASSFSFYGYTF. Here the CDR3 DNA reads TGTGCCAGCAGCTTCAGTTTCTATGGCTACACCTTC.

V gene TRBV10-3 combines with J gene TRBJ1-5; D may be TRBD1 (5 bases). From germline, CDR1 is ENHRY and CDR2 SYGVKD. The V end lost 10 bases, the J end lost 0 bases, and 10 bases lay between the germline ends. The CDR3 has 13 amino acids. CDR3 coding DNA: TGTGCCACCACAGGAGATAGCAATCAGCCCCAGCATTTT. It specifies CATTGDSNQPQHF.

The CDR3 coding sequence is TGTGCCAGCTCACCTTTCGACAGTACCTACGAGCAGTACTTC. Its protein product is CASSPFDSTYEQYF. The chain links TRBV18 to TRBJ2-7, with D possibly TRBD1 on 5 matching bases. Trimming took off 3 bases at V and 2 bases at J, with 11 bases between the two ends. Germline V gene sequence: CDR1 KGHSH, CDR2 LQKENI. This CDR3 region has 14 residues.

The chain is built from TRBV28 and TRBJ1-1, with 9 bases lining up with TRBD1. Per the germline V gene, CDR1 is MDHEN and CDR2 is SYDVKM. V lost 4 bases and J lost 4; bases outside the gene matches: 7. This CDR3 is built from 15 residues. CDR3 region: CASSSLGTGSTEAFF. The CDR3 DNA sequence: TGTGCCAGCAGTTCCCTCGGGACAGGGTCCACTGAAGCTTTCTTT.

In its sample, this clone was seen once. The rearrangement links TRBV29-1 to TRBJ2-7; D is uncertain. The CDR3 sequence is 11 residues long. V was trimmed by 5 bases and J by 3 bases, leaving 8 bases between them. CDR1 and CDR2 from the germline V gene are SQVTM and ANQGSEA. CDR3 DNA: TGCAGCGTTCTTCAGGACTACGAGCAGTACTTC. Its protein product is CSVLQDYEQYF.

This clone was found once. J is TRBJ2-1 and V is TRBV29-1; TRBD2 agrees at 8 bases. Per germline, CDR1 SQVTM and CDR2 ANQGSEA. The CDR3 totals 15 residues. V lost 3 bases and J lost 7; bases outside the gene matches: 11. The CDR3, as DNA: TGCAGCGTTGAGAGCTTTAGCGGGATGGATAATGAGCAGTTCTTC. Protein: CSVESFSGMDNEQFF.

The chain carries TRBV6-5 and TRBJ2-7, with D perhaps matching TRBD1 (5 bases). The germline gives CDR1 MNHEY, CDR2 SVGAGI. V was pared by 0 bases and J by 0 bases, with 6 bases between. This CDR3 is built from 14 residues. The CDR3 coding sequence is TGTGCCAGCAGTTACTCGCAGGGCTCCTACGAGCAGTACTTC. It is translated as CASSYSQGSYEQYF.

As DNA, the CDR3 is TGTGCCAGCAGCGTAGGCCAGGCCGGGACAATCTACGAGCAGTACTTC. This gives the protein CASSVGQAGTIYEQYF. The chain has TRBV9 and TRBJ2-7, with TRBD1 as a possible D gene (6 bases). CDR3 length: 16 amino acids. V was shortened by 0 bases and J by 3 bases, with 16 bases between the two germline ends. In germline, CDR1 is SGDLS, CDR2 YYNGEE.

The chain combines TRBV2 with TRBJ2-3, with D possibly being TRBD1 (6 bases). Germline values: CDR1 SNHLY, CDR2 FYNNEI. V was pared by 1 base and J by 11 bases, with 10 bases between. This CDR3 contains 12 residues. This CDR3 is CASSEEQGEQYF. In nucleotides, the CDR3 is TGTGCCAGCAGTGAAGAACAGGGAGAGCAGTATTTT.

The chain links TRBV5-4 to TRBJ2-1; 9 bases are shared with TRBD2. This CDR3 region has 13 residues. V lost 7 bases and J lost 10; bases outside the gene matches: 9. The V gene's germline CDR1 is SGHNT and CDR2 YYREEE (reference sequence). The CDR3 spells CASSSGVSGEQFF. The CDR3 nucleotides are TGTGCCAGCTCTAGCGGGGTCTCAGGGGAGCAGTTCTTC.

The J gene is TRBJ2-1, the V gene TRBV5-1; possible D gene TRBD2, 6 bases. Germline V gene data show CDR1 as SGHRS and CDR2 as YFSETQ. The CDR3 covers 14 residues. V lost 6 bases and J lost 4, with 14 bases in between. CDR3 protein: CASTLGGGYNEQFF. The CDR3 region has the DNA TGCGCCAGCACCTTAGGTGGAGGGTACAATGAGCAGTTCTTC.

The V call is TRBV6-5, the J call TRBJ1-2, with D maybe TRBD1 (5 bases). Trimming removed 4 bases at V and 4 bases at J, with 19 bases between. CDR1 and CDR2 from the germline V gene are MNHEY and SVGAGI. The CDR3 sequence is 16 residues long. The CDR3 loop is CASSSGFLITSYGYTF. DNA for the CDR3: TGTGCCAGCAGTTCAGGGTTTCTCATTACGTCCTATGGCTACACCTTC.

The chain carries TRBV20-1 and TRBJ1-1, with TRBD1 matching 7 bases. CDR1 DFQATT and CDR2 SNEGSKA come from the germline V gene (reference sequence). The CDR3 consists of 11 residues. V lost 3 bases and J lost 10; bases outside the gene matches: 5. The CDR3 DNA reads as TGCAGTGCTAGTCGGGCAGGGGGAGCTTTCTTT. It yields the protein CSASRAGGAFF.

The chain combines TRBV5-1 with TRBJ1-6; 11 nucleotides agree with TRBD1. After removal of 4 bases from V and 9 bases from J, the junction contained 3 bases not matched to a gene. The germline V gene has CDR1 SGHRS and CDR2 YFSETQ. The CDR3 runs 14 residues. The chain's CDR3 is CASSPDRGLSPLHF. CDR3 bases: TGCGCCAGCAGCCCGGACAGGGGGCTTTCACCCCTCCACTTT.

This clone was counted only a few times. The rearrangement links TRBV4-1 to TRBJ2-7; D might be TRBD2 (5 bases). Trimming took 4 bases from V and 3 from J, leaving 22 bases between them. The length of the CDR3 is 17 residues. Germline-derived CDR1 and CDR2 are MGHRA and YSYEKL. This chain's CDR3 is CASSRLLQTGVNYEQYF. As DNA, the CDR3 is TGCGCCAGCAGCCGCCTCTTACAAACCGGGGTAAACTACGAGCAGTACTTC.

The chain carries TRBV4-2 and TRBJ1-6; no firm D call. This CDR3 is 16 amino acids long. Germline V CDR1 and CDR2: LGHNA, YNFKEQ. V was cut by 0 bases and J by 8 bases, with 14 bases left in between. The CDR3 DNA reads as TGTGCCAGCAGCCAAGACGGAACTAAACCGTATTCACCCCTCCACTTT. This gives the protein CASSQDGTKPYSPLHF.